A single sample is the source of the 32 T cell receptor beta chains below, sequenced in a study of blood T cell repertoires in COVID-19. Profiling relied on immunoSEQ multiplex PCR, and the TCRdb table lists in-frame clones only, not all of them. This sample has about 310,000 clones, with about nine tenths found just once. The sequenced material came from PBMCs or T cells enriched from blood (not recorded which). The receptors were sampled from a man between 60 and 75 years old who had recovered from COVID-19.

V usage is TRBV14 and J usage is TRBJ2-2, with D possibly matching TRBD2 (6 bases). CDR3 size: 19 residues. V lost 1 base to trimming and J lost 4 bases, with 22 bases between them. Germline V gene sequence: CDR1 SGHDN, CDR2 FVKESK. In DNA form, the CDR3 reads TGTGCCAGCAGCCAAGGTCGCCGAGGAGGGGATCCGACCACCGGGGAGCTGTTTTTT. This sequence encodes CASSQGRRGGDPTTGELFF.

The CDR3 is CATSVGHSNNQPQHF. The CDR3, as DNA: TGTGCCACCAGCGTGGGACACTCCAATAATCAGCCCCAGCATTTT. V usage is TRBV24-1 and J usage is TRBJ1-5; perhaps TRBD1 as D (6 bases). The CDR3 length is 15 residues. The germline V gene has CDR1 KGHDR and CDR2 SFDVKD. V gave up 7 bases and J gave up 4 bases, with 16 bases separating them.

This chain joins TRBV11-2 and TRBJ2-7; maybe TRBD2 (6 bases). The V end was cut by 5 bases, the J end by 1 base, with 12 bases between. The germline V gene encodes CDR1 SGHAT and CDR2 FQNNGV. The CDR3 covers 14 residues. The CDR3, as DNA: TGTGCCAGCAGCCCTTACGGGGGATCCTACGAGCAGTACTTC. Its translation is CASSPYGGSYEQYF.

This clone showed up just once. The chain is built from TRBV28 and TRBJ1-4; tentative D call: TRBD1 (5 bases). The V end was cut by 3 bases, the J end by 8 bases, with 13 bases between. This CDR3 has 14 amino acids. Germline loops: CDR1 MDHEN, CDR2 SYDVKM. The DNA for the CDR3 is TGTGCCAGCAGTTTGTGGCAGGGTGGGGAAAAACTGTTTTTT. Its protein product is CASSLWQGGEKLFF.

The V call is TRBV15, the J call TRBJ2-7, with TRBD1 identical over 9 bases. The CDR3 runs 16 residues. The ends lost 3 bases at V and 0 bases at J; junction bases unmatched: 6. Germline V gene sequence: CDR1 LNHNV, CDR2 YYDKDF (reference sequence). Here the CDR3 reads CATSRGGQGPSYEQYF. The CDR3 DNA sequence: TGTGCCACCAGCAGGGGGGGACAGGGCCCCTCCTACGAGCAGTACTTC. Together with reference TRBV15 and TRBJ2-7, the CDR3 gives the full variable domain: DAMVIQNPRYQVTQFGKPVTLSCSQTLNHNVMYWYQQKSSQAPKLLFHYYDKDFNNEADTPDNFQSRRPNTSFCFLDIRSPGLGDTAMYLCATSRGGQGPSYEQYFGPGTRLTVT.

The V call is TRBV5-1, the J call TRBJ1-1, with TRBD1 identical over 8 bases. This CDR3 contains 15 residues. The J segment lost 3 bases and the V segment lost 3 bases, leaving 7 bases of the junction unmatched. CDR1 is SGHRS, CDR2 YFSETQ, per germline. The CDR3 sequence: CASSSTPGGHTEAFF. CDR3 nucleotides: TGCGCCAGCAGCTCCACACCAGGGGGCCACACTGAAGCTTTCTTT.

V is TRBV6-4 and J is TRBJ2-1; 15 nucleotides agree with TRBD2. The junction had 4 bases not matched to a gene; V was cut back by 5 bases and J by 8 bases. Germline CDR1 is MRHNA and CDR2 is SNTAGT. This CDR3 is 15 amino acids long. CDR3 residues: CASSPGLAGGDEQFF. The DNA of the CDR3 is TGTGCCAGCAGTCCTGGACTAGCGGGAGGGGATGAGCAGTTCTTC.

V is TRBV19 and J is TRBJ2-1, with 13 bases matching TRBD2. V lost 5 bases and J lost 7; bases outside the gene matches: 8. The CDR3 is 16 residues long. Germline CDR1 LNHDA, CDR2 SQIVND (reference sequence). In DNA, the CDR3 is TGTGCCAGTAGTCCTCGGACTAGCGGGAGTAGGAATGAGCAGTTCTTC. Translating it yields CASSPRTSGSRNEQFF. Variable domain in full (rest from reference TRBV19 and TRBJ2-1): DGGITQSPKYLFRKEGQNVTLSCEQNLNHDAMYWYRQDPGQGLRLIYYSQIVNDFQKGDIAEGYSVSREKKESFPLTVTSAQKNPTAFYLCASSPRTSGSRNEQFFGPGTRLTVL.

The CDR3 loop is CAISEFLAGVQETQYF. CDR3 in DNA: TGTGCCATCAGTGAGTTTCTAGCGGGGGTTCAAGAGACCCAGTACTTC. The chain links TRBV10-3 to TRBJ2-5; 10 nucleotides match TRBD2. This CDR3 has 16 amino acids. CDR1 ENHRY and CDR2 SYGVKD come from the germline V gene. J lost 2 bases, V lost 1 base, and 4 bases had no gene match.

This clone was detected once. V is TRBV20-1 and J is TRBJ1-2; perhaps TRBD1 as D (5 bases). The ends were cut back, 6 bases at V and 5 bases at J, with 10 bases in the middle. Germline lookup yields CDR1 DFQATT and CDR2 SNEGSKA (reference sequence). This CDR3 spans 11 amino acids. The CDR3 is CSATGIYGYTF. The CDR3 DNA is TGCAGTGCCACAGGAATTTATGGCTACACCTTC.

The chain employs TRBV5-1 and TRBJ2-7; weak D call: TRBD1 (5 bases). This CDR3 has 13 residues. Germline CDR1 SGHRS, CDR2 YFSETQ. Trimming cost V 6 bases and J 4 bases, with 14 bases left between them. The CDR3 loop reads CASKQVTGYEQYF. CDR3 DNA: TGCGCCAGCAAACAAGTCACAGGTTACGAGCAGTACTTC.

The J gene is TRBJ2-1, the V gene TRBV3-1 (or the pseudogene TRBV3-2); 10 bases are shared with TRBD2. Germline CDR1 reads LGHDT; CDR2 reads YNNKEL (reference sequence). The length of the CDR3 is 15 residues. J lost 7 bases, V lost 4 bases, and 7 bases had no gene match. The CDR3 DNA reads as TGTGCCAGCAGCCCACTAGCGGGACTGAGGAATGAGCAGTTCTTC. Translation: CASSPLAGLRNEQFF.

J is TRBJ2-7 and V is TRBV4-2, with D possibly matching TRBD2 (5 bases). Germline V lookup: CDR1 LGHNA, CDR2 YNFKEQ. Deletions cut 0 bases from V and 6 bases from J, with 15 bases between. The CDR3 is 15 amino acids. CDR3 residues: CASSQDTRSLREQYF. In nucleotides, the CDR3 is TGTGCCAGCAGCCAAGATACTAGAAGCCTCCGCGAGCAGTACTTC.

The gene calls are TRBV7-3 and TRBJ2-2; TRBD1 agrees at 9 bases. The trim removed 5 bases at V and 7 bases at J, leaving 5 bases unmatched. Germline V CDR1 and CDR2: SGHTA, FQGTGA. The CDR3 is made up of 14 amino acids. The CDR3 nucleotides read TGTGCCAGCAGCCCACAGGGGGCGGGCGGGGAGCTGTTTTTT. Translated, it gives CASSPQGAGGELFF.

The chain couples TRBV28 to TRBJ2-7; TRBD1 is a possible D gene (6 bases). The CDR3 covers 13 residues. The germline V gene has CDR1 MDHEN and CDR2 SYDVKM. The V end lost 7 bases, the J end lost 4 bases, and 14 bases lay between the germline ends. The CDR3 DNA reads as TGTGCCAGCACCGCACCGGACAGTTACGAGCAGTACTTC. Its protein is CASTAPDSYEQYF.

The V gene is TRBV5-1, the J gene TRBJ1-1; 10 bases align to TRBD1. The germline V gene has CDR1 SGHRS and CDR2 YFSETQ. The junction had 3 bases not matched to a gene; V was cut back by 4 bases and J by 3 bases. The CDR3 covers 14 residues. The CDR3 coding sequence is TGCGCCAGCAGCACGACAGGGGGCTACACTGAAGCTTTCTTT. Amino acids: CASSTTGGYTEAFF.

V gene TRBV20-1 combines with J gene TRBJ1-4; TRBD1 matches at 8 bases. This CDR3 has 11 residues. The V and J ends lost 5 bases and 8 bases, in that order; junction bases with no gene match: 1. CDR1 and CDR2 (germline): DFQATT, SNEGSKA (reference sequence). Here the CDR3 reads CSAQGAEKLFF. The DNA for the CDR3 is TGCAGTGCTCAGGGGGCGGAAAAACTGTTTTTT.

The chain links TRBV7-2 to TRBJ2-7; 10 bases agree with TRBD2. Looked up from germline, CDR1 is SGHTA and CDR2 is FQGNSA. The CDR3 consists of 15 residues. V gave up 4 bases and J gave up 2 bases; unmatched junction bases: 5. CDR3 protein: CASSSQAGGTYEQYF. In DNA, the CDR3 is TGTGCCAGCAGCTCGCAAGCGGGAGGGACCTACGAGCAGTACTTC.

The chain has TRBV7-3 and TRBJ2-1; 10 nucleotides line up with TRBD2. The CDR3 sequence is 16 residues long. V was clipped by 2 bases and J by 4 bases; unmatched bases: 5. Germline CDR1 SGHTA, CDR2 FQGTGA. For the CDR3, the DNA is TGTGCCAGCAGCTTATCTCCTAGCGGGAGTTACAATGAGCAGTTCTTC. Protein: CASSLSPSGSYNEQFF.

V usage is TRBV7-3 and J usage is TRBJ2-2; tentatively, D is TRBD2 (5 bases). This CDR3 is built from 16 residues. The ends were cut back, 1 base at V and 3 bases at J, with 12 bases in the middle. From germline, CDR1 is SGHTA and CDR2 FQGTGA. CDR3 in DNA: TGTGCCAGCAGCTTAATCGGTAGCGCGGACACCGGGGAGCTGTTTTTT. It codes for CASSLIGSADTGELFF.

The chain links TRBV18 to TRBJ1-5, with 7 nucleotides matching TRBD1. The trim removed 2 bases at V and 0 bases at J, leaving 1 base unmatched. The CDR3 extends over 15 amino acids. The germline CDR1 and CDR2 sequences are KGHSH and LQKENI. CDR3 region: CASSPRGLSNQPQHF. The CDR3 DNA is TGTGCCAGCTCACCAAGGGGGCTTAGCAATCAGCCCCAGCATTTT.

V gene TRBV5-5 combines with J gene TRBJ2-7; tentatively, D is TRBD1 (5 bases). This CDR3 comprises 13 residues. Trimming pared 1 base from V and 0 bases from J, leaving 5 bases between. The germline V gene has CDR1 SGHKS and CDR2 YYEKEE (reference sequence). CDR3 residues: CASSLTGSYEQYF. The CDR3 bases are TGTGCCAGCAGCTTGACAGGCTCCTACGAGCAGTACTTC. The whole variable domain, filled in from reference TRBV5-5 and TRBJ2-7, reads DAGVTQSPTHLIKTRGQQVTLRCSPISGHKSVSWYQQVLGQGPQFIFQYYEKEERGRGNFPDRFSARQFPNYSSELNVNALLLGDSALYLCASSLTGSYEQYFGPGTRLTVT.

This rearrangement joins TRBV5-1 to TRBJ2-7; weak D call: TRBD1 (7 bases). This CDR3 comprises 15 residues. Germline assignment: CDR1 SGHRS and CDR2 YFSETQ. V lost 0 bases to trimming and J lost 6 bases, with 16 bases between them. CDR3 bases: TGCGCCAGCAGCTTGGCCCAGGGGGGTGTGGGCGAGCAGTACTTC. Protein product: CASSLAQGGVGEQYF.

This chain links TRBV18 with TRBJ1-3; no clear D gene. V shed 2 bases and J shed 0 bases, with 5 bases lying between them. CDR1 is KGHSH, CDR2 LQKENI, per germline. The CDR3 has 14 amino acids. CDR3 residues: CASSPANSGNTIYF. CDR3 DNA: TGTGCCAGCTCACCAGCTAACTCTGGAAACACCATATATTTT.

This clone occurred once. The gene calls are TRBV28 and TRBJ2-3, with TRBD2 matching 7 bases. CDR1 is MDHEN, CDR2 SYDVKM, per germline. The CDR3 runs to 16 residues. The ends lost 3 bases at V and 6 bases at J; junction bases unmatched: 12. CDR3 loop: CASSFVGGLGGDTQYF. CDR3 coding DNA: TGTGCCAGCAGTTTCGTCGGCGGCCTGGGGGGGGATACGCAGTATTTT. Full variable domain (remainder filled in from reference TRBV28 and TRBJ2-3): DVKVTQSSRYLVKRTGEKVFLECVQDMDHENMFWYRQDPGLGLRLIYFSYDVKMKEKGDIPEGYSVSREKKERFSLILESASTNQTSMYLCASSFVGGLGGDTQYFGPGTRLTVL.

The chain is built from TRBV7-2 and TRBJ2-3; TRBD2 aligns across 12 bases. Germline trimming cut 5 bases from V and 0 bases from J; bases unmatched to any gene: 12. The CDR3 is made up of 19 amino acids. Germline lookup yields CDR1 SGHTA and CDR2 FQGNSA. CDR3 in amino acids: CASSLRGVLAGGSTDTQYF. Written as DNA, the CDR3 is TGTGCCAGCAGCCTTAGGGGGGTTCTAGCGGGAGGGAGCACAGATACGCAGTATTTT.

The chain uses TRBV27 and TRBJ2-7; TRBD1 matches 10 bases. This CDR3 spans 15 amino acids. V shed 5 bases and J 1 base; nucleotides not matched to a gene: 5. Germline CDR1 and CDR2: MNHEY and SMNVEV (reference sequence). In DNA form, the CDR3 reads TGTGCCAGCAGTCCCGGGACAGGGGTGTCCTACGAGCAGTACTTC. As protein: CASSPGTGVSYEQYF.

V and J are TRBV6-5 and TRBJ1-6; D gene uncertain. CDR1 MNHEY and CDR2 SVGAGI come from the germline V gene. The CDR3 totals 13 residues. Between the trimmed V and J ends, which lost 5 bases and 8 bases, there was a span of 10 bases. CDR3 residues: CASSPRRDSPLHF. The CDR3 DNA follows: TGTGCCAGCAGTCCCCGGCGGGATTCACCCCTCCACTTT.

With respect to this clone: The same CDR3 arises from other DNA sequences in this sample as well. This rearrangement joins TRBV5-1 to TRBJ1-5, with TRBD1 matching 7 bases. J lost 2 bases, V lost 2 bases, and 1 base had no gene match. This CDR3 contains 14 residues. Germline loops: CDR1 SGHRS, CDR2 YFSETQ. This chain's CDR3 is CASSFTGGNQPQHF. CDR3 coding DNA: TGCGCCAGCAGCTTTACAGGGGGCAATCAGCCCCAGCATTTT.

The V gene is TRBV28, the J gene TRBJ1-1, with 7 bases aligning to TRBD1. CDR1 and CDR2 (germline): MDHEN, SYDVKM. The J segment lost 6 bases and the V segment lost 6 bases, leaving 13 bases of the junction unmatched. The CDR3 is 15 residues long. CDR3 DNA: TGTGCCAGCAGCCAGAATACAGGGGCCAGGGCTGAAGCTTTCTTT. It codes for CASSQNTGARAEAFF. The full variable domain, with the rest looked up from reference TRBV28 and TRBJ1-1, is DVKVTQSSRYLVKRTGEKVFLECVQDMDHENMFWYRQDPGLGLRLIYFSYDVKMKEKGDIPEGYSVSREKKERFSLILESASTNQTSMYLCASSQNTGARAEAFFGQGTRLTVV.

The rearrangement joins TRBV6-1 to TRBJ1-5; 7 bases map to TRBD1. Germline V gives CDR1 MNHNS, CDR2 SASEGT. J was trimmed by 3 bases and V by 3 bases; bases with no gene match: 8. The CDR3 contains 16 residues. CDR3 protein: CASSDVRGQINQPQHF. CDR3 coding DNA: TGTGCCAGCAGTGATGTAAGGGGACAGATCAATCAGCCCCAGCATTTT.

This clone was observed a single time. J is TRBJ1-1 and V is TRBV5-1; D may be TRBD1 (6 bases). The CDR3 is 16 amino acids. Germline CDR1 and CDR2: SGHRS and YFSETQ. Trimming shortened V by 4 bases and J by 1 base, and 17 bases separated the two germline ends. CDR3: CASSTGHMVSNTEAFF. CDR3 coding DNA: TGCGCCAGCAGCACAGGGCACATGGTTTCGAACACTGAAGCTTTCTTT.